The sequence of this T cell receptor beta chain was determined in a study of OX40 agonist ivuxolimab in advanced cancers. Some background on the complete study: The costimulatory receptor OX40 (CD134) was targeted by ivuxolimab, a fully human IgG2 agonistic monoclonal antibody. Three dose-escalation patients achieved partial responses, one with hepatocellular carcinoma and two with cutaneous melanoma. The paper covers the monotherapy dose-escalation part of the phase I ivuxolimab trial, which included N of about 50 patients. Intravenous ivuxolimab was administered to patients every 2 weeks at six dose levels: 0.01, 0.1, 0.3, 1.5, 3 and 10 mg/kg. Of the roughly 53 patients in dose escalation, some 19 had hepatocellular carcinoma, some 15 had melanoma, 9 had renal cell carcinoma and 9 had head and neck cancer. Prior anti-PD-1, anti-PD-L1 or anti-CTLA-4 therapy was permitted, and 40% to 50% of dose-escalation patients had received checkpoint inhibitors. Peripheral TCRbeta sequencing was intended to test whether TCR sequence diversity was altered and clonal T-cell expansion was caused by ivuxolimab. The dose-escalation cohort was approximately 83% male with a mean age of roughly 60 years, ranging from roughly 20 to 80. Paper-wide results and their limitations: On average, CD8+ T cells showed more expanded clones than CD4+ T cells after ivuxolimab. In the 0.1-3.0 mg/kg groups, partial responders were among the patients with the lowest normalized peripheral clonal expansion, particularly in CD8+ T cells. Antigen specificity was not determined for the clonally expanded peripheral T cells. At doses from 0.1 to 3.0 mg/kg, clonal expansion was seen in both CD4+ and CD8+ blood T cells between baseline and week 6. Low levels of normalized T-cell clonal expansion were also seen in some patients who did not respond.

To sequence the TCRbeta CDR3 region, genomic DNA was isolated from the sorted cells. The immunoSEQ Assay was used for sequencing of TCRbeta CDR3 regions. The table comes from immuneACCESS by way of TCRdb, which keeps in-frame sequences with V and J called. Part of the clones is missing from these tables; in studies checked, under half for an unresolved V gene and the rest for unknown reasons. In all, the sample holds tens of thousands of clones, and roughly 84% of those were seen once. The top ten clones comprise under 7.5% of the sample. Looking up the germline V gene yields CDR1 SQVTM and CDR2 ANQGSEA. V sheds 4 bases and J sheds 0 bases, leaving 10 bases between their ends. The CDR3 starts with the cysteine, ends with the phenylalanine, and has 13 residues. Just CDR3 DNA is preserved here, 39 bases in frame from base 1. Patients with a history of autoimmune disease or receiving systemic immunosuppression were excluded from the trial. Peripheral blood for TCR sequencing was collected from all dose cohorts at baseline, on cycle 4 day 1, and on cycle 7 day 1. Samples came from an open-label, multicenter, first-in-human phase I dose-escalation trial of ivuxolimab. The trial enrolled adults with locally advanced or metastatic head and neck squamous cell, hepatocellular, melanoma or renal cell carcinoma. CD4+ and CD8+ T cells were sorted separately from peripheral blood before TCR sequencing.

A note on this clone: Its binding antigen is unknown. Per-base quality was not reported, and no clone a single base away is much larger than it.

This sample comprised CD4+ or CD8+ T cells sorted from blood, obtained in a trial of the OX40 agonist ivuxolimab. The V and J genes are TRBV29-1 and TRBJ2-7; perhaps TRBD1 is the D gene, with 5 bases matching. The TCR originated in an adult with an advanced solid tumor such as melanoma, head and neck, liver or kidney cancer. The CDR3 region: CSVVTANSYEQYF. The DNA sequence is as follows: TGCAGCGTTGTGACAGCGAACTCCTACGAGCAGTACTTC.